The source of this TCR beta chain is a study of shared clonotypes between healthy human individuals. The split of CD4+ cells yielded CD45RA+ naive and CD45RA-negative memory subsets. Generated by immunoSEQ multiplex PCR, the TCRdb table keeps only in-frame clones and is missing some. The data hold some 2.4 million clones, with 93% observed a single time. V was shortened by 1 base and J by 11 bases, with 18 bases between the two germline ends. Germline V lookup: CDR1 MDHEN, CDR2 SYDVKM. This CDR3 comprises 15 residues. The chain employs TRBV28 and TRBJ1-5; D unclear. This TCR derives from a man between 18 and 29 years old in good health. Some clones in this sample may be carry-over from other donors' samples. Sequencing was carried out using naive CD4+ T cells from PBMCs. Subset reported: CD45RA+ positively selected. The CDR3 sequence is CASSLYLGPISTQHF. CDR3 coding DNA: TGTGCCAGCAGTTTATACCTTGGACCGATTTCTACCCAGCATTTT.